This TCR beta chain appears in the sequencing data of a study of blood T cell repertoires in COVID-19. Across the study: The United States, Italy and Spain provided the acute and convalescent COVID-19 samples. PBMCs, B-cell-depleted T cells, or T cells were the source of the cDNA or gDNA that made up the material.

Germline V gene data show CDR1 as SNHLY and CDR2 as FYNNEI. The CDR3 extends over 13 amino acids. The ends lost 6 bases at V and 10 bases at J; junction bases unmatched: 6. The method was immunoSEQ multiplex PCR; TCRdb's version includes in-frame clones alone and lacks a portion of them. The sample includes approximately 300,000 clones, about four fifths seen only once; the top ten take about 1.2%. The chain combines TRBV2 with TRBJ2-5; 12 bases are a match to TRBD2. Sequenced sample: peripheral blood. The clonotype was recovered from a woman aged 45 to 65 with acute or convalescent COVID-19. DNA of the CDR3: TGTGCCAGCAGAGGACTAGCGGGGCGGATCCAGTACTTC. Its translation is CASRGLAGRIQYF.